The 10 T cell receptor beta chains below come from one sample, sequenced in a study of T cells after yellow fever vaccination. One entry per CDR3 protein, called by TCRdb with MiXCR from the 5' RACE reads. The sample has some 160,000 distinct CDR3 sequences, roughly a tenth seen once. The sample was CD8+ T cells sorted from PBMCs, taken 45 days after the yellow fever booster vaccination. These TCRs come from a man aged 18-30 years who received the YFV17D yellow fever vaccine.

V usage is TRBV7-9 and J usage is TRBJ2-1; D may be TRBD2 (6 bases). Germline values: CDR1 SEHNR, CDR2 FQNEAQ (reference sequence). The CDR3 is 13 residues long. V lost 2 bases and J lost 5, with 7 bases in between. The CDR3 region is CASSLREDNEQFF. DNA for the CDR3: TGTGCCAGCAGCTTAAGGGAGGACAATGAGCAGTTCTTC.

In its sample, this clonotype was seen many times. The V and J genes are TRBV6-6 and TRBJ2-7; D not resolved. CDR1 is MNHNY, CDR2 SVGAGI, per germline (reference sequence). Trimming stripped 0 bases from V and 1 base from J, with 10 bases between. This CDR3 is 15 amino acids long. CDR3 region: CASSYSASGSYEQYV. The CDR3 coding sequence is TGTGCCAGCAGTTACTCGGCTTCCGGTTCCTACGAGCAGTACGTC.

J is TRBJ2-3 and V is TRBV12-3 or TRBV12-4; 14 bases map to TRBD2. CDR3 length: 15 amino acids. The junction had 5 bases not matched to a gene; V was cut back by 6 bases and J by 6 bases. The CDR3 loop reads CASSWTSGGPDTQYF. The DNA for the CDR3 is TGTGCCAGCAGCTGGACTAGCGGGGGGCCGGATACGCAGTATTTT.

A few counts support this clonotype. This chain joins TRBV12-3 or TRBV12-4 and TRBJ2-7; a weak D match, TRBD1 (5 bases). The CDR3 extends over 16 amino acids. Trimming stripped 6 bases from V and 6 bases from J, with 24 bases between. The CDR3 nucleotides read TGTGCCAGCAGCTCCATTATGGGGCTCCACCCCAGCGAGCAGTACTTC. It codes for CASSSIMGLHPSEQYF.

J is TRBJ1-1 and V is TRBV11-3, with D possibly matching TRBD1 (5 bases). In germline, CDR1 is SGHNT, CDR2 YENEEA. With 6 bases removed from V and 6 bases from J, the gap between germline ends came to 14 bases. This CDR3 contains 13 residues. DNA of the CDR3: TGTGCCAGCAGGTTAAAGGGGTACGCTGAAGCTTTCTTT. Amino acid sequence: CASRLKGYAEAFF.

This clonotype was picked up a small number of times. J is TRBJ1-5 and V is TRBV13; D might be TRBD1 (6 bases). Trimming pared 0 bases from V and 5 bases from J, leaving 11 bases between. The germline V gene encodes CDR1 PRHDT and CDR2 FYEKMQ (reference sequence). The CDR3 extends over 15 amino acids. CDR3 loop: CASSLGGQPYQPQHF. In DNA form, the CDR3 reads TGTGCCAGCAGCTTAGGCGGACAGCCCTATCAGCCCCAGCATTTT.

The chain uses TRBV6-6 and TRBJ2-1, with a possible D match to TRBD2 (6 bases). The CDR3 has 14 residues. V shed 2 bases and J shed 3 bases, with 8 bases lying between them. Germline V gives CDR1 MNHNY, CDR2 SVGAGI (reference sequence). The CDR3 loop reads CASSYPSDYNEQFF. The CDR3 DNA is TGTGCCAGCAGTTACCCTAGCGACTACAATGAGCAGTTCTTC.

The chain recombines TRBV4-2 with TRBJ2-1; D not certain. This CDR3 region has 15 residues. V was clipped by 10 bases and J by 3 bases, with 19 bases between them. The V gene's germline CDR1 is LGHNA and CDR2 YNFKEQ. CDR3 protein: CATAPRGNSYNEQFF. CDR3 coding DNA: TGTGCCACAGCCCCTAGAGGAAACAGCTACAATGAGCAGTTCTTC.

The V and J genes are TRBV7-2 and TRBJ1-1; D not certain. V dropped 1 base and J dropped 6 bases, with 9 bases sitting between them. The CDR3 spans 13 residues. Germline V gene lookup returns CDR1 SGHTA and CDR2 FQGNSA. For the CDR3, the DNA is TGTGCCAGCAGCTTAGTAGTAAGATCTGAAGCTTTCTTT. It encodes CASSLVVRSEAFF.

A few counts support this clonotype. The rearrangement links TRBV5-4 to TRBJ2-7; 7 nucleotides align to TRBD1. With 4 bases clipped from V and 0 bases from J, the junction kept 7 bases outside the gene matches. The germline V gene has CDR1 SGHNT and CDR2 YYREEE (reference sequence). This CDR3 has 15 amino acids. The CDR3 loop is CASSPGQASSYEQYF. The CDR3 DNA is TGTGCCAGCAGCCCAGGACAGGCGAGCTCCTACGAGCAGTACTTC.